These 3 T cell receptor beta chains were sequenced from one sample in a study of blood T cell repertoires in COVID-19. Sequencing used immunoSEQ multiplex PCR; TCRdb keeps in-frame clones, though not all of them. The sample carries 200,000 to 250,000 clones, roughly 84% recorded once. Source material: peripheral blood. The receptors derive from a man in his forties or fifties with acute or convalescent COVID-19.

This clone has a single count. The gene calls are TRBV10-3 and TRBJ1-3; 7 positions match TRBD1. The V segment lost 4 bases and the J segment 0 bases; nucleotides outside the gene matches: 6. This CDR3 comprises 16 residues. Germline CDR1 ENHRY, CDR2 SYGVKD. Here the CDR3 DNA reads TGTGCCATCAGTGCCGCGACAGGGCCCTCTGGAAACACCATATATTTT. Translation: CAISAATGPSGNTIYF.

The chain recombines TRBV27 with TRBJ1-2; TRBD1 is a possible D gene (5 bases). The length of the CDR3 is 17 residues. The V and J ends lost 4 bases and 6 bases respectively, with 24 bases between them. Looked up from germline, CDR1 is MNHEY and CDR2 is SMNVEV (reference sequence). The CDR3 spells CASSSTPPRRASHGYTF. In DNA, the CDR3 is TGTGCCAGCAGTTCCACTCCCCCCCGCAGGGCATCCCATGGCTACACCTTC.

The chain combines TRBV7-2 with TRBJ1-6; 7 bases are shared with TRBD1. The junction had 4 bases not matched to a gene; V was cut back by 1 base and J by 19 bases. The CDR3 totals 11 residues. CDR1 SGHTA and CDR2 FQGNSA come from the germline V gene. CDR3 sequence: CASSLGQGFHF. Written as DNA, the CDR3 is TGTGCCAGCAGCTTAGGACAGGGCTTTCACTTT.